This entry lists 11 T cell receptor beta chains sequenced from one sample in a study of cytomegalovirus exposure and HLA in healthy donors (TCRdb year 2017). Library construction relied on the immunoSEQ multiplex PCR assay. For the multiplex PCR, a mixture combining 60 forward primers for TCR Vbeta segments and 13 reverse primers for TCR Jbeta segments was used. TCRdb's version of the immuneACCESS table is confined to in-frame rearrangements and falls short of the full clone set. An unresolved V gene accounts for under half of the shortfall where checked; the remainder is of unknown origin. A total of 180,000 or so clones appear in this sample, around 80% of them only once. 1.4% of the sample is taken by the ten largest. Sequenced material: PBMCs. The receptors were gathered from a girl under 18 in good health and CMV-seropositive.

This sequence joins TRBV25-1 and TRBJ1-1; 7 nucleotides line up with TRBD1. The CDR3 has 13 amino acids. With 5 bases clipped from V and 4 bases from J, the junction kept 4 bases outside the gene matches. Germline CDR1 reads MGHDK; CDR2 reads SYGVNS. The CDR3 nucleotides read TGTGCCAGCAGTCCCTACAGGGGCACTGAAGCTTTCTTT. Its protein product is CASSPYRGTEAFF.

The rearrangement links TRBV2 to TRBJ2-7; D gene unclear. This CDR3 spans 12 amino acids. The V end was cut by 8 bases, the J end by 0 bases, with 8 bases between. Germline CDR1 is SNHLY and CDR2 is FYNNEI. The CDR3 bases are TGTGCCAGCGCGCTGAGCTCCTACGAGCAGTACTTC. It is translated as CASALSSYEQYF.

The chain carries TRBV6-6 and TRBJ1-3; D ambiguous. The length of the CDR3 is 13 residues. Trimming removed 8 bases from V and 0 bases from J, with 8 bases in between. Germline assignment: CDR1 MNHNY and CDR2 SVGAGI (reference sequence). The CDR3 DNA is TGTGCCAGCGGAGTGAGCTCTGGAAACACCATATATTTT. It translates to CASGVSSGNTIYF.

The chain employs TRBV5-6 and TRBJ2-7; TRBD2 agrees at 8 bases. V lost 5 bases, J lost 2 bases, and 9 bases stayed unmatched. Germline assignment: CDR1 SGHDT and CDR2 YYEEEE. The length of the CDR3 is 15 residues. Here the CDR3 reads CASRATSGSPYEQYF. CDR3 sequence (DNA): TGTGCCAGCAGGGCAACTAGCGGTAGCCCCTACGAGCAGTACTTC.

J is TRBJ2-2 and V is TRBV7-9; 12 nucleotides align to TRBD2. This CDR3 contains 18 residues. Germline CDR1 is SEHNR and CDR2 is FQNEAQ (reference sequence). With 1 base clipped from V and 3 bases from J, the junction kept 6 bases outside the gene matches. CDR3 loop: CASSLGRLAGADTGELFF. CDR3 nucleotides: TGTGCCAGCAGCTTAGGCCGACTAGCGGGAGCGGACACCGGGGAGCTGTTTTTT.

The rearrangement links TRBV29-1 to TRBJ2-3; tentative D call: TRBD1 (5 bases). Germline V CDR1 and CDR2: SQVTM, ANQGSEA. Trimming shortened V by 0 bases and J by 2 bases, and 9 bases separated the two germline ends. CDR3 length: 14 amino acids. CDR3 DNA: TGCAGCGTTGAAGACAGGGTACTCACAGATACGCAGTATTTT. It translates to CSVEDRVLTDTQYF.

The V call is TRBV30, the J call TRBJ2-1, with a weak D call TRBD1 (5 bases). The CDR3 totals 11 residues. The germline V gene encodes CDR1 GTSNPN and CDR2 SVGIG (reference sequence). V was trimmed by 5 bases and J by 8 bases, leaving 10 bases between them. CDR3 sequence reads: CAWDSGHEQFF. In nucleotides, the CDR3 is TGTGCCTGGGACAGTGGGCATGAGCAGTTCTTC.

This chain connects TRBV7-4 to TRBJ1-2; 7 nucleotides line up with TRBD1. CDR3 length equals 17 residues. J gave up 1 base and V 5 bases, and 13 bases lay outside the gene matches. CDR1 and CDR2 from the germline V gene are SGHVT and SQSDAQ. The CDR3 protein is CASSLSDRIEFNYGYTF. CDR3 coding DNA: TGTGCCAGCAGCCTTTCGGACAGGATAGAATTTAACTATGGCTACACCTTC.

Details on this clone: Other DNA sequences in the same sample also yield this CDR3. This rearrangement joins TRBV18 to TRBJ2-7; 9 bases map to TRBD1. This CDR3 is built from 14 residues. Germline trimming cut 3 bases from V and 2 bases from J; bases unmatched to any gene: 2. CDR1 is KGHSH and CDR2 is LQKENI in the germline V gene. The CDR3 is CASSPGQGTYEQYF. DNA for the CDR3: TGTGCCAGCTCACCGGGACAGGGAACCTACGAGCAGTACTTC.

V usage is TRBV10-3 and J usage is TRBJ2-3; 7 nucleotides line up with TRBD2. This CDR3 is built from 18 residues. The germline CDR1 and CDR2 sequences are ENHRY and SYGVKD. V lost 1 base and J lost 0; bases outside the gene matches: 10. The CDR3 nucleotides read TGTGCCATCAGTGAGTTCCCCTTCCTAGCGGAGAGCACAGATACGCAGTATTTT. As protein: CAISEFPFLAESTDTQYF.

This clone turned up a few times. V usage is TRBV6-1 and J usage is TRBJ1-2, with 9 nucleotides matching TRBD1. V gave up 2 bases and J gave up 6 bases; unmatched junction bases: 1. The CDR3 totals 13 residues. The germline CDR1 and CDR2 sequences are MNHNS and SASEGT. This CDR3 is CASSETGGNGYTF. CDR3 in DNA: TGTGCCAGCAGTGAAACAGGGGGCAATGGCTACACCTTC.